This T cell receptor (beta chain) derives from a study of hypomethylating agent response in myelodysplastic syndrome. This clone was seen a handful of times. The CDR3 runs 14 residues. Trimming took off 0 bases at V and 6 bases at J, with 14 bases between the two ends. From germline, CDR1 is GTSNPN and CDR2 SVGIG (reference sequence). The table came from immunoSEQ multiplex PCR; TCRdb's copy has only in-frame clones and leaves some out. Of approximately 3,100 clones detected, 70% to 80% appear once; the ten largest clones hold about 11%. Sequenced here: bone marrow, sampled before or after starting hypomethylating agent treatment for myelodysplastic syndrome (not recorded which). The V gene is TRBV30, the J gene TRBJ1-1, with D uncertain. This receptor was taken from a human donor with myelodysplastic syndrome. The CDR3 here is CAWSVRRQRAEAFF. The CDR3 DNA follows: TGTGCCTGGAGTGTACGTCGGCAGAGAGCTGAAGCTTTCTTT.